This TCR beta chain was sequenced for a study of shared clonotypes between healthy human individuals. In the case of this clone: Its antigen is not known.

CDR3 length: 14 residues. The germline V gene has CDR1 MNHEY and CDR2 SMNVEV (reference sequence). Trimming stripped 3 bases from V and 1 base from J, with 8 bases between. Each subset's genomic DNA was split evenly across several immunoSEQ plates. Assay: immunoSEQ multiplex PCR; the TCRdb copy retains only in-frame clones and omits some. The sample consists of 1.4 million or so clones, 98% of them appearing once. Study-level results: Compared with memory subsets, naive subsets generally had larger estimated richness.

All donors were Caucasian adults living in Nashville, Tennessee. The gene calls are TRBV27 and TRBJ2-3, with D uncertain. The sequenced sample consisted of naive CD4+ T cells sorted from blood. The subset was: CD45RA+ positively selected. This sequence was found in a man under 40 in good health. CDR3 sequence reads: CASSFVAGTDTQYF. The CDR3 DNA reads TGTGCCAGCAGTTTTGTGGCGGGCACAGATACGCAGTATTTT.